The sequence of this T cell receptor (beta chain) was determined in a study of blood T cell repertoires in COVID-19. Whole-study context: Samples of COVID-19 (acute and convalescent) were obtained from the United States, Italy and Spain. T cells, B-cell-depleted T cells, or PBMCs provided the cDNA or gDNA that served as material.

In the authors' methods: Amplified reference gene primers provided the basis for estimating nucleated cell counts. Measured with immunoSEQ multiplex PCR; TCRdb has only the in-frame clones, and not every one. From that table come the V and J calls and clone size; the DNA was used to work out D and trimming. The sample lists approximately 140,000 clones; about 83% were seen once. The CDR3 contains 13 residues. V was pared by 7 bases and J by 7 bases, with 10 bases of the junction left unmatched. Germline V gene data show CDR1 as MNHEY and CDR2 as SVGAGI. Sequences were obtained from peripheral blood. The chain carries TRBV6-5 and TRBJ2-7; 7 positions match TRBD1. The receptor was isolated from a woman in her thirties or forties with acute or convalescent COVID-19. The CDR3: CASTPGGGNEQYF. The CDR3 region has the DNA TGTGCCAGCACCCCAGGGGGTGGTAATGAGCAGTACTTC.